This TCR beta chain was obtained from a study of CXCR3-negative and CXCR3-positive naive CD8 T cells (dated by TCRdb to about 2019). About the full investigation: In total, roughly 140 million TRB reads were obtained, which works out to roughly 1.5 +/- 0.3 million reads per library. The diversity and physicochemical repertoire analyses included under 12 donors pooled from two independent experiments. For the TRBV-TRBJ cluster analysis, the naive subsets came from roughly 5 donors, while the memory cells came from 3 donors.

Overall study results and their limits: Both naive subsets had comparably high repertoire diversity, while memory CD8+ T cells had much lower repertoire diversity. Within the same donor, TRBV-TRBJ usage looked similar between naive CXCR3-negative and CXCR3-positive cells, but memory cells had distinct patterns. Freshly isolated PBMCs were used for most assays because CXCR3 expression partially decreased after cryopreservation. Compared with CXCR3-negative naive cells, CXCR3-positive naive cells had TRB CDR3s with higher hydrophobicity (lower Kidera factor 4), lower energy, and higher strength and volume indices. Because surface CD5, which is linked to self-reactivity in mice, was comparable between the naive subsets, TCR interaction strength was also inferred from TRB CDR3 physicochemical properties.

Sequencing was carried out with a NextSeq 550. The Human TCR Profiling Kit (MiLaboratory) was used to prepare UMI-labeled 5' RACE TRB cDNA libraries. cDNA synthesis used the entire amount of extracted RNA, and PCR amplification then used the entire amount of cDNA produced. Libraries were prepared in parallel using an identical number of PCR cycles. As for how the authors treated the data: About 50,000 +/- 10,000 unique UMI-labeled TRB cDNA molecules per library were extracted with MIGEC and MiXCR, with at least two reads per UMI required. On average, each library contained about 40,000 +/- 10,000 functional in-frame TRB CDR3 nucleotide clonotypes without stop codons. After downsampling to 5000 UMI-labeled TRB molecules per sample, diversity metrics such as normalized Shannon-Wiener and Chao1 were calculated in VDJtools. For the central five CDR3 residues, VDJtools calculated physicochemical properties weighted by clonotype size, namely interaction energy, strength, volume and Kidera factor 4. The reads underwent TCRdb reprocessing, giving one record for each CDR3 protein sequence and no DNA. The V and J calls here are based on TCRdb, not the publication. This sample's clone table shows fewer than 140,000 distinct CDR3 sequences. Jointly, the top ten make up 0.35% to 0.4% of the sample.

Each CD8+ T cell subset was flow-sorted in triplicate, with roughly 310,000 cells per subset placed directly into RLT lysis buffer. To exclude memory contaminants, naive CD8+ T cells were stringently defined as CD45RO-CCR7+CD27+CD95-. Peripheral blood mononuclear cells were isolated from buffy coats using standard density gradient centrifugation. A FACSAria III was used to flow-sort naive CXCR3-negative and CXCR3-positive CD8+ T cells. Total RNA was extracted from sorted cells using an RNeasy Mini Kit. With respect to this clonotype: Its antigen target is currently unknown.

From its cysteine to its phenylalanine, the CDR3 spans 15 amino acids. The nucleotide record is missing. Looking up the germline V gene (reference sequence) yields CDR1 SGHNT and CDR2 YYREEE. Sequenced input: naive CXCR3+ CD8+ T cells from blood. According to the study, the label for this sample's cell subset or site signals: CD45RO-CCR7+CD27+CD95- naive CD8+ T cells expressing CXCR3 (TNR3+). Recombination joined TRBV5-4 with TRBJ2-1; TCRdb indicates TRBD1, and absent DNA this call remains unverified. The receptor's source is a human donor in good health. Some clones in this sample may be carry-over from other donors' samples. The CDR3 protein sequence reads: CASSLARERYNEQFF.